The TCR beta chain described here comes from a study of early T cells in non-severe SARS-CoV-2 infection. Overall study context: The sequenced material was bulk RNA from unsorted whole blood, and its chains were unpaired. Findings and limits, study-wide: VDJdb matching skewed toward anti-spike CD8 responses, missing private and CD4 specificities.

Unique molecular identifiers were attached to individual cDNA molecules. TCRdb passed the 5' RACE reads through MiXCR, listing each CDR3 protein once. The table includes 55,000 to 80,000 distinct CDR3 sequences, roughly 10% detected once. V was shortened by 6 bases and J by 5 bases, with 13 bases between the two germline ends. This CDR3 is 13 amino acids long. The germline CDR1 and CDR2 sequences are SGHTA and FQGNSA. For this clonotype: Its target is unknown.

This clonotype originated in an adult who was a healthcare worker with PCR-confirmed SARS-CoV-2 infection or an uninfected control (not recorded which). The V call is TRBV7-2, the J call TRBJ2-5, with D unresolved. Here the sequenced sample was whole blood, taken at baseline. CDR3 residues: CASSPRLEETQYF. CDR3 sequence (DNA): TGTGCCAGCAGTCCCAGGCTGGAGGAGACCCAGTACTTC.